This entry features one T cell receptor beta chain sequence. The sample is drawn from a study of blood T cell repertoires in COVID-19. Study background: There were acute and convalescent COVID-19 samples, and they came from the United States, Italy and Spain. PBMCs, B-cell-depleted T cells, or T cells were the source of the cDNA or gDNA that made up the material.

Original analysis: Researchers report that nucleated cell counts were estimated from reference gene primer amplification. Assay used: immunoSEQ multiplex PCR; TCRdb lists only in-frame clones, some missing. V, J and clone size derive from that table, while D and trimming were established from the DNA sequence. The sample comprises approximately 210,000 clones, just under 85% of which are singletons, and 7.5% to 8% rests with the top ten. The CDR3 extends over 14 amino acids. V lost 6 bases and J lost 4, with 16 bases in between. CDR1 and CDR2 from the germline V gene are KGHSH and LQKENI. This clonotype was obtained from a woman aged 45-65 years with active or convalescent COVID-19. The sequencing input was peripheral blood. The J gene is TRBJ2-7, the V gene TRBV18; perhaps TRBD2 as D (6 bases). The CDR3 nucleotides are TGTGCCAGCTCCCCAGGGAGGCAGAATTACGAGCAGTACTTC. The encoded protein is CASSPGRQNYEQYF. The full variable domain, with the rest looked up from reference TRBV18 and TRBJ2-7, is NAGVMQNPRHLVRRRGQEARLRCSPMKGHSHVYWYRQLPEEGLKFMVYLQKENIIDESGMPKERFSAEFPKEGPSILRIQQVVRGDSAAYFCASSPGRQNYEQYFGPGTRLTVT.